This TCR beta chain was obtained from a study of response to subunit inactivated influenza vaccine (dated by TCRdb to the late 2010s). For the wider study: The study used deep quantitative T cell receptor repertoire profiling to track responses to a trivalent subunit inactivated influenza vaccine.

Inclusive of the bounding cysteine and phenylalanine, the CDR3 is 13 residues long. Of the read, only the CDR3 DNA is kept; its 39 bases are in frame from base 1. V has 7 bases trimmed and J has 5 bases trimmed; junction bases matching no gene number 8. The germline V gene sets CDR1 to SGHRS and CDR2 to YFSETQ. Comments on this clonotype: It lacks a known antigen. No base quality values were provided; no much bigger clone lies one nucleotide off.

The library relied on RT-PCR. This sample was sequenced with an Illumina HiSeq 2500. The public reads were quality trimmed at Q25 with fastp and then assembled into clones with MiXCR by TCRdb, keeping productive beta chains. All rows with the same CDR3 protein become a single entry with the most common DNA and genes. The sample data list 500,000 or so distinct CDR3 sequences, and approximately 16% of these were observed just once. Clones ranked in the top ten supply less than 4% of the sample. The investigation overall reported the following: According to the authors, only a limited number of new T cells may be recruited by each seasonal influenza vaccination.

The source was CD4+ T cells sorted from PBMCs, collected approximately 25 months after vaccination. The chain is encoded by TRBV5-1 joined to TRBJ2-7, and 8 bases in between align with TRBD1. The TCR originated in a man between 50 and 70 years old who received an inactivated influenza vaccine. Donor details come from another sample of the same person, matched by shared clones. The CDR3 protein: CASCGQGFDEQYF. The sequenced DNA: TGCGCCAGCTGCGGACAGGGCTTCGACGAGCAGTACTTC.